This T cell receptor beta chain appears in the sequencing data of a study of cytomegalovirus exposure and HLA in healthy donors (dated by TCRdb to about 2017). Background on the whole study: According to an earlier analysis of several hundred of the donors, about 170 million T cells yielded 117 million unique TCR beta sequences and about 300 Gb of sequence data. An early release that covered more than 550 HLA-typed donors contained approximately 300 gigabases of sequencing data and around 85 million unique TCR sequences. Among the roughly 390 genotyped donors, 75% to 90% belonged to the genetic ancestry cluster associated with self-reported Caucasian donors. The study aimed to test whether cataloging public T cell receptors could reveal signatures of past pathogen exposure. The T cell repertoires of about 700 subjects were profiled by immunosequencing and related to cytomegalovirus serostatus. A separate validation cohort of roughly 130 different subjects was used in addition to the 666-subject first cohort. To predict cytomegalovirus infection status, the study combined high-throughput TCR immunosequencing, statistical association of individual TCRs with disease status, and machine learning. A later analysis re-examined previously published TCR beta repertoires from just over 650 donors and added high-resolution HLA genotyping to investigate patterns of TCR occurrence. In the later analysis, no new phenotypic data were used to find candidate immune exposures; instead, reliance was placed on TCR beta sequences and their occurrence across donors. An earlier analysis of some 500 of the donors applied high-throughput TCR beta sequencing to assess whether each TCR beta V gene segment acted as functional or pseudogenic. Alongside the repertoire data, information on donor age, sex, ethnicity and CMV serostatus was compiled. Genome-wide SNP genotypes for about 55% of the 666 donors were used in a later genetic analysis, which treated that subset as a discovery cohort. All discovery cohort repertoires had been generated using a single sequencing platform. Both class I and class II loci were covered by HLA typing, at four-digit resolution. Typing coverage differed by locus: A, B, C, DRB1 and DQB1 were typed in about 629-640 donors, DQA1 in about 500, DPA1 in over 600, and DPB1 in around 490. About five DR-DQ haplotypes were handled as single units for association and clustering, since linkage in the cohort was strong. Across approximately 400 genotyped donors of the cohort, an average of approximately 200,000 unique TCR beta nucleotide sequences per donor were sequenced, and roughly 20% of those sequences were non-productive.

The cohort was made up of hundreds of healthy bone marrow donors. All cohort members were sampled while nominally healthy, although unrecorded immune exposures were likely present. The donor tested CMV seronegative and was one of the 352 seronegative cohort members. Every donor gave a peripheral blood sample, and the peripheral blood mononuclear cells from that sample were used for TCR beta sequencing. The Qiagen DNeasy Blood Extraction Kit was used to extract genomic DNA from the blood cell samples. A note on this clone: Its antigen has not been determined. One base away there is no much larger clone; base qualities are not given.

The paper as a whole reports these results and caveats: Cytomegalovirus status was reported to be diagnosed by the classifier with high specificity and sensitivity in both the original and validation cohorts. Some IMGT-functional V segments, including TRBV6-2 and TRBV6-3, could not be told apart with the 87-base-pair reads, so those segments were excluded. According to a later analysis, TCR association rates differed among HLA loci, with DRB1 alleles showing the most associated TCRs and HLA-C alleles showing the fewest. A further reported finding was that TCR beta sequences accurately predicted the HLA-A and HLA-B alleles for most subjects in the first cohort. An association between a missense DCLRE1C variant and V-gene and J-gene trimming of TCR beta chains was found in a later genetic analysis and replicated in an independent cohort. The study gave a list of about 160 TCR beta chains associated with cytomegalovirus. In a later analysis, HLA-associated TCR beta chains were found to be more clonally expanded and to have lower generation probabilities than equally common non-associated chains. Linkage disequilibrium might explain the correlated functional status among segregating V segments, but an unknown experimental factor could not be ruled out. A few of the identified cytomegalovirus-associated TCR beta chains were confirmed in vitro to be specific for cytomegalovirus antigens. Because counts were too low, around 17 rarely observed V segments, including chromosome 9 orphons, were left out of the earlier analysis of 587 of the donors. Because some donors lacked HLA typing at each locus, the association tests relied only on the typed subset. In an earlier analysis of some 500 of the donors, most TCR beta V segments were observed in productive rearrangements about 87% or about 30% of the time, broadly matching IMGT annotations. In a later analysis, several top co-occurrence clusters were reported to appear linked to parvovirus B19, influenza, CMV and Epstein-Barr virus. Compared with the roughly 600-donor mean, donors in an Asian-associated ancestry cluster had fewer N-insertions in productive TCRs, according to a later genetic analysis. The authors suggested that the approach could potentially be generalized to other disease states and immunological phenotypes. A later analysis found that most CMV-associated TCR beta chains appeared HLA-restricted, with HLA associations seemingly driven largely by CMV exposure. Roughly uniform sequencing depth across donors was assumed in presence/absence analyses, although this assumption may not hold. A cluster of highly shared sequence variants was judged likely to be a technical artifact of the sequencing pipeline. While some public TCRs were present in many individuals, most TCR sequences turned up only very rarely across donors. In a later analysis, 16,951 TCR beta sequences were associated with specific HLA alleles at a false discovery rate of 0.05. Strong co-occurrence of HLA alleles, especially DR and DQ, made assigning TCR associations to individual alleles difficult. Immune exposure information for the cohort was limited to CMV serostatus. The cohort was sequenced for TCR beta chains only, and without alpha or paired-chain data the features that could be detected were limited.

Trimming removed 2 bases from V and 0 bases from J, leaving 8 bases between the germline ends. CDR1 and CDR2 (SGHTA, FQGNSA) derive from the germline V gene. Taken from cysteine to phenylalanine, the CDR3 has 16 residues. Kept here is only the CDR3 DNA, which spans 48 bases and is read in frame from base 1. Receptor libraries were prepared by the immunoSEQ multiplex PCR assay. The multiplex PCR relied on a mix of 60 forward primers for TCR Vbeta segments and 13 reverse primers for TCR Jbeta segments. The CDR3 region of rearranged TCR beta genes was amplified from genomic DNA by a multiplex PCR assay. Amplified TCR beta libraries were sequenced as 87-base-pair reads on the Illumina HiSeq System. The paper's data handling went like this. In a later analysis, around 80 million unique TCR beta chains were counted across the approximately 640 repertoires, and approximately 9.9 million of these chains were shared by at least two donors. To remove PCR and sequencing errors, raw reads were error-corrected and collapsed into unique sequences using a nearest-neighbor algorithm that merged closely related sequences. Alignment of CDR3 sequences to IMGT reference sequences was used to assign V, D and J gene segments. Each retained sequence needed at least a six-nucleotide match to both a V gene segment and a J gene segment. A rearrangement counted as productive if the CDR3 had no stop codons and remained in frame with V and J, and every other rearrangement counted as non-productive. Following IMGT convention, CDR3 was defined as the stretch from the second conserved V-encoded cysteine to the conserved J-encoded phenylalanine. The earlier analysis of some 580 of the donors excluded any sequence lacking an unambiguous match to a single V gene segment. In an earlier analysis of approximately 590 of the donors, V segments were called functional above 56.7% productive rearrangements and were called segregating when the between-donor standard deviation exceeded 5%. A statistical classification framework was developed to diagnose cytomegalovirus status using the catalog of TCR beta chain sequences. A later analysis assigned V and J genes by comparing TCR nucleotide sequences with IMGT/GENE-DB human TR gene sequences. Using the TCRdist pipeline, a later analysis assigned CDR3 sequences along with most-parsimonious VDJ recombination scenarios. A later analysis defined each TCR beta chain by its CDR3 amino acid sequence plus V-gene family, and excluded reads lacking a unique V-gene family. As a way to deal with suspected cross-contamination and a sequencing artifact, a later analysis dropped approximately 570 nucleotide sequences that were highly shared and had low generation probability. In a later analysis, a clonal expansion index was calculated for each public chain from normalized within-repertoire ranks of inferred template counts. In a later analysis, generation probabilities were computed using a VDJ recombination model fitted to out-of-frame rearrangements, and the results were checked against IGoR. A later analysis scored TCR-TCR, TCR-HLA and TCR-CMV co-occurrence with hypergeometric tests, applying a repertoire-size bias correction to TCR pairs. A later analysis estimated false discovery rates by permuting HLA or CMV assignments 20 times. In a later analysis, co-occurring TCRs were grouped using DBSCAN, and TCRdist sequence similarity was added for clustering within HLA-allele-positive subsets. Repertoires with fewer than 30,000 or more than 120,000 public chains, plus five repertoires with anomalous nucleotide sharing, were excluded from co-occurrence clustering. TCRdb mirrors the immuneACCESS table, restricted to in-frame sequences. Some clones are absent from its copies; in checked studies, under half trace to an unresolved V gene, and the reason for the others is unknown. From that table come the V and J calls and clone size; the DNA was used to work out D and trimming. The sample contains about 160,000 clones, under 85% of them found a single time. 1.6% of the sample belongs to the ten largest clones.

Specimen: PBMCs. Rearrangement joined TRBV7-2 to TRBJ1-6; too little of a D gene remains to name it. The TCR was taken from a woman aged 25-40 years in good health and CMV-seronegative. The base sequence is TGTGCCAGCAGCTTATTCCGGAGCTCCTATAATTCACCCCTCCACTTT. This sequence encodes CASSLFRSSYNSPLHF.